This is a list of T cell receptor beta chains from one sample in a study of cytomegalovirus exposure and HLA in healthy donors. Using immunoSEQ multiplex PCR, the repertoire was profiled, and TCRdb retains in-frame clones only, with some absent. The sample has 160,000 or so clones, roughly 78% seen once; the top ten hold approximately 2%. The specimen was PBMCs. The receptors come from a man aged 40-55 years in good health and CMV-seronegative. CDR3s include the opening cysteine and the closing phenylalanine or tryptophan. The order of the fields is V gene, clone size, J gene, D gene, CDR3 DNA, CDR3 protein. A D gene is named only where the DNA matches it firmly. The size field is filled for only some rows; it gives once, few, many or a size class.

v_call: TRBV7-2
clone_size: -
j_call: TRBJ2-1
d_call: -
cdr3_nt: TGTGCCAGCAGCTTAGCGGAGGGATACAATGAGCAGTTCTTC
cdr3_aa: CASSLAEGYNEQFF

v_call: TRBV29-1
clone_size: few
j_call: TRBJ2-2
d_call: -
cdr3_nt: TGCAGCGTTTCCCAAGGCACTAGCTCCGGGGAGCTGTTTTTT
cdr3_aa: CSVSQGTSSGELFF

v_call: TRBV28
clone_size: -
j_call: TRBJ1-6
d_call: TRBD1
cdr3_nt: TGTGCCCACGGACAGGGGGTATCACCCCTCCACTTT
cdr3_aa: CAHGQGVSPLHF

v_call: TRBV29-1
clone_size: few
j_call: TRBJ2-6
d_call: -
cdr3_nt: TGCAGCGTTCGATGGGCGATGAGCTCTGGGGCCAACGGCCTGACTTTC
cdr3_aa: CSVRWAMSSGANGLTF

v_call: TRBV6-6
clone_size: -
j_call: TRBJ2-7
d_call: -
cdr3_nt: TGTGCCAGCAACAACGGGGTAGGGGGAGGGTACGAGCAGTACTTC
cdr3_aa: CASNNGVGGGYEQYF

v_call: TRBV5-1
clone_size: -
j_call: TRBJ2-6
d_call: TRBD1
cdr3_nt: TGCGCCAGCAGCGGCTGGACAGGGGGAACTGGGGCCAACGGCCTGACTTTC
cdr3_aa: CASSGWTGGTGANGLTF

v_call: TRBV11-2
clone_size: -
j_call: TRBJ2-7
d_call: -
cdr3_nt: TGTGCCAGCAGCTTATTTATCACCCGCGCACCGCGGGGGCAGTACTTC
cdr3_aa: CASSLFITRAPRGQYF

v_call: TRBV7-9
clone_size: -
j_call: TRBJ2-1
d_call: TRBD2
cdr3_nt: TGTGCCAGCAGAATCGGGCCCAAAACTAGCGGGAGGGCCTTAAATGAGCAGTTCTTC
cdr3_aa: CASRIGPKTSGRALNEQFF

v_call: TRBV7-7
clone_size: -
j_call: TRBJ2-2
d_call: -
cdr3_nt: TGTGCTAGCAGCTTAAGTGGGGGCCGGAGCACCGGGGAGCTGTTTTTT
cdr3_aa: CASSLSGGRSTGELFF

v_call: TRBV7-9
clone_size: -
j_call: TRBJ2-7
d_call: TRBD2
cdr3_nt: TGTGCCAGCAGCTTAAATCGGGCTAGCGGGAGCCACGAGCAGTACTTC
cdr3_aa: CASSLNRASGSHEQYF